These 10 T cell receptor beta chains came from one sample sequenced in a study of T-cell reconstitution after alpha-beta-depleted transplantation in children. Unique molecular identifiers were incorporated when the TCRbeta library was constructed. TCRdb re-called the PCR reads through MiXCR, storing one row per CDR3 protein. Here the sample spans 350,000 to 500,000 distinct CDR3 sequences, over 40% being singletons. The input for sequencing was PBMCs, taken before TCRalphabeta/CD19-depleted stem cell transplant. The origin of the receptors is a girl aged 2-10 years with aplastic anemia, due to receive a stem cell transplant.

The rearrangement links TRBV5-5 to TRBJ1-1; unclear D gene. Between the trimmed V and J ends, which lost 4 bases and 4 bases, there was a span of 11 bases. The germline V gene encodes CDR1 SGHKS and CDR2 YYEKEE (reference sequence). The CDR3 sequence is 13 residues long. CDR3 in DNA: TGTGCCAGCAGCCCAGGCTGGGGCACTGAAGCTTTCTTT. Translating it yields CASSPGWGTEAFF.

This clonotype was recorded a few times. The gene calls are TRBV4-2 and TRBJ2-7, with D possibly being TRBD1 or TRBD2 (5 bases each). Germline assignment: CDR1 LGHNA and CDR2 YNFKEQ. This CDR3 has 14 residues. The V end was cut by 0 bases, the J end by 2 bases, with 8 bases between. This CDR3 is CASSQDWGTYEQYF. The CDR3 DNA is TGTGCCAGCAGCCAAGATTGGGGGACCTACGAGCAGTACTTC.

The chain recombines TRBV11-2 with TRBJ1-2; 9 nucleotides align to TRBD1. The germline V gene encodes CDR1 SGHAT and CDR2 FQNNGV. Trimming removed 6 bases from V and 1 base from J; junction bases left unmatched: 6. CDR3 length: 15 amino acids. DNA for the CDR3: TGTGCCAGCAGTACCGGGACAGGGAGTAACTATGGCTACACCTTC. Translated, it gives CASSTGTGSNYGYTF. Combining the CDR3 with reference TRBV11-2 and TRBJ1-2 gives the whole variable domain EAGVAQSPRYKIIEKRQSVAFWCNPISGHATLYWYQQILGQGPKLLIQFQNNGVVDDSQLPKDRFSAERLKGVDSTLKIQPAKLEDSAVYLCASSTGTGSNYGYTFGSGTRLTVV.

The gene calls are TRBV28 and TRBJ2-5; unclear D gene. Germline CDR1 is MDHEN and CDR2 is SYDVKM. CDR3 length: 11 amino acids. The ends were cut back, 6 bases at V and 7 bases at J, with 9 bases in the middle. CDR3 amino acids: CASSRTGTQYF. The DNA for the CDR3 is TGTGCCAGCAGCCGTACGGGGACCCAGTACTTC.

The CDR3 DNA is TGTGCCAGCTCCCAAACCCCAGAGATGAACACTGAAGCTTTCTTT. Protein: CASSQTPEMNTEAFF. The chain links TRBV18 to TRBJ1-1; no firm D call. The germline gives CDR1 KGHSH, CDR2 LQKENI. The V end lost 6 bases, the J end lost 0 bases, and 14 bases lay between the germline ends. The CDR3 is made up of 15 amino acids.

The rearrangement joins TRBV5-1 to TRBJ2-3; 7 nucleotides align to TRBD1. Germline-derived CDR1 and CDR2 are SGHRS and YFSETQ. Trimming took 4 bases from V and 6 from J; bases not matched to a gene: 8. This CDR3 is built from 14 residues. The CDR3 bases are TGCGCCAGCAGCATGGACAGGAGAACGGATACGCAGTATTTT. It is translated as CASSMDRRTDTQYF.

The rearrangement joins TRBV20-1 to TRBJ2-3, with D hard to call. This CDR3 has 13 residues. V gave up 6 bases and J gave up 1 base, with 11 bases separating them. CDR1 is DFQATT, CDR2 SNEGSKA, per germline (reference sequence). The CDR3 here is CSASRRGTDTQYF. CDR3 coding DNA: TGCAGTGCCTCCAGACGGGGCACAGATACGCAGTATTTT.

J is TRBJ2-7 and V is TRBV5-1, with D perhaps assigned TRBD1 or TRBD2 (7 bases each). CDR1 is SGHRS, CDR2 YFSETQ, per germline. The CDR3 consists of 19 residues. The V end was cut by 2 bases, the J end by 1 base, with 25 bases between. CDR3 bases: TGCGCCAGCAGCTTTACGGTCTGGGGAGGGGGCGCTGCATCCTACGAGCAGTACTTC. Its translation: CASSFTVWGGGAASYEQYF.

This clonotype appeared a few times. The rearrangement uses TRBV11-2 and TRBJ2-2; the match to TRBD2 covers 7 bases. The CDR3 has 17 residues. V shed 6 bases, J shed 0 bases, and the junction held 10 bases outside the gene matches. Germline CDR1 reads SGHAT; CDR2 reads FQNNGV. The CDR3 bases are TGTGCCAGCAGTTCCCTAGCGGCCAACTCGAACACCGGGGAGCTGTTTTTT. As protein: CASSSLAANSNTGELFF.

The J gene is TRBJ1-4, the V gene TRBV12-1; TRBD1 is the table's D call, not checked against the DNA. TRBV12-1 corresponds to a pseudogene. The CDR3 is made up of 15 amino acids. This CDR3 reads CASSRPGQVTEKLFF. The CDR3 nucleotides read TGTGCCAGCAGCCGTCCGGGACAGGTGACGGAAAAACTGTTTTTT.